This T cell receptor (beta chain) was sequenced in a study of blood T cell repertoires in COVID-19. Generated by immunoSEQ multiplex PCR, the TCRdb table keeps only in-frame clones and is missing some. The sample shows around 150,000 clones, roughly 84% of them seen only once. Trimming left V 1 base short and J 8 bases short, with 15 bases between. Germline CDR1 and CDR2: SEHNR and FQNEAQ (reference sequence). The CDR3 is made up of 14 amino acids. Material for sequencing was PBMCs or T cells enriched from blood (not recorded which). The V and J genes are TRBV7-9 and TRBJ2-7; D gene unclear. The sequence was collected from a man in his 70s who had been exposed to COVID-19. This chain's CDR3 is CASSLGSTGDKQYF. The DNA of the CDR3 is TGTGCCAGCAGCTTAGGCTCAACCGGAGATAAGCAGTACTTC.